What follows are 11 T cell receptor beta chains derived from one specimen sequenced in a study of cytomegalovirus exposure and HLA in healthy donors. PCR was performed using 60 Vbeta and 13 Jbeta primers. Libraries were prepared by immunoSEQ multiplex PCR; TCRdb keeps only in-frame clonotypes and omits some of them. This table holds 100,000 to 150,000 clones, approximately 81% found once. Sequenced input: PBMCs. These receptors all stem from a man between 18 and 35 years old in good health and CMV-seronegative.

The chain combines TRBV16 with TRBJ1-5, with 7 nucleotides matching TRBD1. The trim removed 0 bases at V and 6 bases at J, leaving 5 bases unmatched. The CDR3 is 15 amino acids. Per germline, CDR1 KGHSY and CDR2 FQNENV. The CDR3 is CASSQSVAGGQPQHF. CDR3 DNA: TGTGCCAGCAGCCAATCTGTTGCAGGGGGTCAGCCCCAGCATTTT.

The chain couples TRBV7-6 to TRBJ1-1; D remains ambiguous. Germline V gene sequence: CDR1 SGHVS, CDR2 FNYEAQ. The CDR3 extends over 14 amino acids. Deletions cut 8 bases from V and 1 base from J, with 14 bases between. CDR3 sequence reads: CASALTNQNTEAFF. CDR3 DNA sequence: TGTGCCAGCGCCTTAACAAACCAGAACACTGAAGCTTTCTTT.

J is TRBJ1-6 and V is TRBV19; 7 bases map to TRBD1. CDR1 and CDR2 (germline): LNHDA, SQIVND (reference sequence). V dropped 7 bases and J dropped 11; count of bases not matched to a gene: 8. This CDR3 region has 13 residues. CDR3: CASKKGAGTPLHF. In DNA form, the CDR3 reads TGTGCCAGTAAGAAGGGGGCAGGCACACCCCTCCACTTT.

The chain is built from TRBV7-2 and TRBJ2-7; a weak D match, TRBD1 (6 bases). There are 15 residues in the CDR3. V shed 1 base and J shed 6 bases, with 16 bases lying between them. Germline-derived CDR1 and CDR2 are SGHTA and FQGNSA. The CDR3 nucleotides read TGTGCCAGCAGCTTAGTAGTGGGGGCCAAGTTCGAGCAGTACTTC. Translating it yields CASSLVVGAKFEQYF. Full variable domain (missing parts from reference TRBV7-2 and TRBJ2-7): GAGVSQSPSNKVTEKGKDVELRCDPISGHTALYWYRQSLGQGLEFLIYFQGNSAPDKSGLPSDRFSAERTGGSVSTLTIQRTQQEDSAVYLCASSLVVGAKFEQYFGPGTRLTVT.

J is TRBJ1-2 and V is TRBV29-1; D perhaps matches TRBD1 (6 bases). The V end lost 3 bases, the J end lost 8 bases, and 13 bases lay between the germline ends. The CDR3 sequence is 12 residues long. Germline CDR1 reads SQVTM; CDR2 reads ANQGSEA. The CDR3 loop reads CSVEGSGAGYTF. Here the CDR3 DNA reads TGCAGCGTTGAGGGATCAGGGGCCGGCTACACCTTC.

This clone has a handful of counts. The rearrangement links TRBV6-5 to TRBJ1-2, with D uncertain. The germline V gene has CDR1 MNHEY and CDR2 SVGAGI. Trimming stripped 7 bases from V and 0 bases from J, with 15 bases between. The CDR3 spans 15 residues. CDR3 region: CASIAGPPPNYGYTF. CDR3 bases: TGTGCCAGCATTGCCGGTCCGCCCCCTAACTATGGCTACACCTTC.

This clone has only a few counts. This chain joins TRBV7-9 and TRBJ2-7; D not resolved. V lost 3 bases and J 5 bases, leaving 8 bases between the germline ends. Germline-derived CDR1 and CDR2 are SEHNR and FQNEAQ (reference sequence). The CDR3 loop spans 12 amino acids. The CDR3 DNA is TGTGCCAGCAGCTTTATAGCCCACGAGCAGTACTTC. It yields the protein CASSFIAHEQYF.

The rearrangement links TRBV6-5 to TRBJ1-6; TRBD1 agrees at 11 bases. J gave up 8 bases and V 5 bases, and 2 bases lay outside the gene matches. In germline, CDR1 is MNHEY, CDR2 SVGAGI. This CDR3 is built from 14 residues. CDR3 sequence (DNA): TGTGCCAGCAGTCGGACAGGGGGCGATTCACCCCTCCACTTT. It is translated as CASSRTGGDSPLHF.

This clone was counted only a few times. V and J are TRBV10-3 and TRBJ2-3; TRBD2 matches at 15 bases. CDR3 size: 15 residues. Germline V gene sequence: CDR1 ENHRY, CDR2 SYGVKD. The junction had 2 bases not matched to a gene; V was cut back by 6 bases and J by 4 bases. CDR3 nucleotide sequence: TGTGCCATCAGGGGGACTAGCGGGGGGTCAGATACGCAGTATTTT. Protein: CAIRGTSGGSDTQYF.

This clone was recorded a few times. The rearrangement links TRBV4-2 to TRBJ1-5; no firm D call. CDR1 is LGHNA, CDR2 YNFKEQ, per germline. The CDR3 consists of 13 residues. V shed 1 base and J shed 15 bases, with 16 bases lying between them. CDR3 region: CASSQGEVAPSHF. The DNA of the CDR3 is TGTGCCAGCAGCCAAGGGGAGGTCGCCCCCTCGCATTTT.

This chain joins TRBV19 and TRBJ1-1, with D uncertain. The V gene lost 7 bases and the J gene lost 3 bases, with 18 bases spanning the gap. CDR1 is LNHDA, CDR2 SQIVND, per germline (reference sequence). CDR3 length equals 15 residues. In nucleotides, the CDR3 is TGTGCCAGTAATAGGCGACGAGGAATGGACACTGAAGCTTTCTTT. It specifies CASNRRRGMDTEAFF.